What follows is one T cell receptor (beta chain) and its context. The entry originates in a study of neoadjuvant anti-PD-1 for oral cavity cancer. Turning to the study itself: Non-progressing patients received a fourth nivolumab dose near day 43, then surgery on days 50-56.

Germline V CDR1 and CDR2: MNHEY, SVGAGI. This CDR3 is 14 amino acids long. The V gene lost 0 bases and the J gene lost 8 bases, with 13 bases spanning the gap. The patients had HPV-negative, locally advanced oral cavity squamous cell carcinoma. Analysis of PBMCs was direct, with no culture step. Six replicates per PBMC sample, mostly from roughly 470 ng of genomic DNA. Assay: immunoSEQ multiplex PCR; the TCRdb copy retains only in-frame clones and omits some. The profile shows about 7,000 clones, around 76% of them singletons. The TCR sequence derives from a person between 40 and 85 years old with oral cavity squamous cell carcinoma. The chain links TRBV6-5 to TRBJ1-2; a possible D gene is TRBD1 (6 bases). Sequencing used PBMCs, obtained before nivolumab (anti-PD-1) treatment. CDR3 region: CASSYSYAGAGYTF. The CDR3 DNA follows: TGTGCCAGCAGTTACTCGTATGCAGGGGCGGGCTACACCTTC.